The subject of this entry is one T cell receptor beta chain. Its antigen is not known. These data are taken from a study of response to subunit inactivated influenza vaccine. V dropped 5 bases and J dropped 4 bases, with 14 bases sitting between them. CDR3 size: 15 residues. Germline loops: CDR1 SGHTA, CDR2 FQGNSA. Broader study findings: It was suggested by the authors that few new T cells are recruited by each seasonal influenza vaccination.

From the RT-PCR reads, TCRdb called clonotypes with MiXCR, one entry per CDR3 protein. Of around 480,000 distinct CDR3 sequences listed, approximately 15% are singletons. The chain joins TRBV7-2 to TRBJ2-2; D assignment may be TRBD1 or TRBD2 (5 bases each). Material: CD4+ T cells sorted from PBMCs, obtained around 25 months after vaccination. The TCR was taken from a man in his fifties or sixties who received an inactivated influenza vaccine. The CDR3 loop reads CASSPVGLATGELFF. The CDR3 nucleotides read TGTGCCAGCAGCCCAGTGGGGCTAGCCACCGGGGAGCTGTTTTTT.